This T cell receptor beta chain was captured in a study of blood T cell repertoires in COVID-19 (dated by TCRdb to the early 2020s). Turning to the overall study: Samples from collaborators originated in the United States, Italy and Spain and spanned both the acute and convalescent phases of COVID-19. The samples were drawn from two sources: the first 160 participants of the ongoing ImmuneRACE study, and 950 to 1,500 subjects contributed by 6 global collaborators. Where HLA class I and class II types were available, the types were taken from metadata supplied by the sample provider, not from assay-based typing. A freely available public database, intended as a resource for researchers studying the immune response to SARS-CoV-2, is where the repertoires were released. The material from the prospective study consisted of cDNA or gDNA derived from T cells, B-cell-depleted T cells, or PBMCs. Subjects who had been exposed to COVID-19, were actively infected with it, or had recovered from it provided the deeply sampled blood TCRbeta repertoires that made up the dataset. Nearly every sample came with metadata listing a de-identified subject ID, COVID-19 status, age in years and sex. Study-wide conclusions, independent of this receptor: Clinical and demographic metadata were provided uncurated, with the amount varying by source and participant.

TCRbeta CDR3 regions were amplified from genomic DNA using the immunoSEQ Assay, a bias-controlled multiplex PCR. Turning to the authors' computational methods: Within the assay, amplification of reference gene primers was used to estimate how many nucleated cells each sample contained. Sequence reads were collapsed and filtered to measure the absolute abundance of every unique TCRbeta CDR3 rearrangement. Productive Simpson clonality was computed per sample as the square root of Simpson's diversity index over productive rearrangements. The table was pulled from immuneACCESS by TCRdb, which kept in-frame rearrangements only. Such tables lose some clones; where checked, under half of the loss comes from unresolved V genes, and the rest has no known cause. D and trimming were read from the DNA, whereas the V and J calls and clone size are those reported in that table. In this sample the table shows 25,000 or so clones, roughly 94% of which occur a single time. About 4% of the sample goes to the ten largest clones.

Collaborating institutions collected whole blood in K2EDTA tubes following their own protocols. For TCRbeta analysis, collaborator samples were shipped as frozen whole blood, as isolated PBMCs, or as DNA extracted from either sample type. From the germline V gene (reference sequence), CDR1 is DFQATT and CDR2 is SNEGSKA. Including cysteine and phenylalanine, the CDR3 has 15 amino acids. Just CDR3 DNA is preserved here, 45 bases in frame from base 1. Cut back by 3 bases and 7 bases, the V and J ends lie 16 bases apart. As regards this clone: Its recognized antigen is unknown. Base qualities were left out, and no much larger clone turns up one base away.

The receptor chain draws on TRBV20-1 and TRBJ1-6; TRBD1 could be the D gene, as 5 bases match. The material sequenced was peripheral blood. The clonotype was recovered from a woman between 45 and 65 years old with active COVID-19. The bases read TGCAGTGCTAGTCTCAACGGGGGATGGAATTCACCCCTCCACTTT. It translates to CSASLNGGWNSPLHF.